One sample yielded the 10 T cell receptor beta chains listed below, sequenced in a study of CD8 T cells in ankylosing spondylitis. Findings and limits, study-wide: What seemed typical of ankylosing spondylitis blood was a TCR beta motif built from about 8 highly homologous variants.

These receptors are not linked to any known antigen. TCRdb reanalysed the 5' RACE reads using MiXCR and keeps one entry per CDR3 protein. The repertoire holds approximately 540,000 distinct CDR3 sequences, with about an eighth as singletons. Input material: blood, either unsorted or a sorted T cell fraction (not recorded which). These receptors all come from a male donor with ankylosing spondylitis.

The rearrangement links TRBV11-2 to TRBJ2-7; 12 nucleotides agree with TRBD1. The J segment lost 9 bases and the V segment lost 4 bases, leaving 7 bases of the junction unmatched. Per the germline V gene, CDR1 is SGHAT and CDR2 is FQNNGV. CDR3 length equals 14 residues. The CDR3 loop is CASSSSGTGGVQYV. CDR3 coding DNA: TGTGCCAGCAGCTCCTCCGGGACAGGGGGCGTGCAGTACGTC.

The CDR3 DNA reads as TGTGCCAGCACTTCAGACCCGGGAGGCGGGGAGCTGTTTTTT. It yields the protein CASTSDPGGGELFF. The rearrangement uses TRBV6-5 and TRBJ2-2, with 7 positions matching TRBD2. CDR3 size: 14 residues. J lost 7 bases, V lost 7 bases, and 9 bases had no gene match. CDR1 is MNHEY, CDR2 SVGAGI, per germline.

This clonotype appeared a few times. The genes are TRBV7-2 and TRBJ2-3; D gene uncertain. The length of the CDR3 is 15 residues. The V and J ends lost 5 bases and 1 base respectively, with 13 bases between them. Germline V gene sequence: CDR1 SGHTA, CDR2 FQGNSA. The DNA of the CDR3 is TGTGCCAGCAGCCTCTGGGGATCCGGCACAGATACGCAGTATTTT. Its translation: CASSLWGSGTDTQYF.

This clonotype was seen a few times. The V and J genes are TRBV20-1 and TRBJ2-6, with D perhaps matching TRBD2 (5 bases). Trimming took 1 base from V and 0 from J, leaving 10 bases between them. The germline V gene encodes CDR1 DFQATT and CDR2 SNEGSKA (reference sequence). The CDR3 totals 16 residues. The DNA of the CDR3 is TGCAGTGCTAGAGGGGGTGGAGGCTCTGGGGCCAACGTCCTGACTTTC. Protein product: CSARGGGGSGANVLTF.

The rearrangement joins TRBV5-1 to TRBJ1-3, with 12 bases aligning to TRBD1. CDR3 length: 16 amino acids. V shed 4 bases and J 5 bases; nucleotides not matched to a gene: 7. The germline CDR1 and CDR2 sequences are SGHRS and YFSETQ. The CDR3 nucleotides read TGCGCCAGCAGCCCCGAAGGGACAGGGGGCCGAAACACCATATATTTT. Translated, it gives CASSPEGTGGRNTIYF.

The rearrangement links TRBV24-1 to TRBJ2-3; weak D call: TRBD1 (5 bases). This CDR3 region has 21 residues. CDR1 KGHDR and CDR2 SFDVKD come from the germline V gene. Trimming took off 2 bases at V and 0 bases at J, with 26 bases between the two ends. The CDR3 coding sequence is TGTGCCACCAGTGATTCGGTGACGGACACTAAAATACTAAGAAGCACAGATACGCAGTATTTT. It encodes CATSDSVTDTKILRSTDTQYF.

This clonotype has at least ten counts. The genes are TRBV5-1 and TRBJ1-3, with D perhaps TRBD1 (6 bases). V was shortened by 0 bases and J by 5 bases, with 9 bases between the two germline ends. Looked up from germline, CDR1 is SGHRS and CDR2 is YFSETQ. The CDR3 sequence is 14 residues long. The CDR3 DNA reads TGCGCCAGCAGCTTGGGGACAGCGAGAAACACCATATATTTT. Amino acids: CASSLGTARNTIYF.

This clonotype has ten or more counts. This chain connects TRBV27 to TRBJ2-2, with 10 bases lining up with TRBD1. Trimming at V came to 6 bases and at J to 4 bases, leaving 5 bases not matched to a gene. Germline-derived CDR1 and CDR2 are MNHEY and SMNVEV (reference sequence). The length of the CDR3 is 15 residues. In nucleotides, the CDR3 is TGTGCCAGCAGGGGGACAGGGGCCTTCACCGGGGAGCTGTTTTTT. Translating it yields CASRGTGAFTGELFF.

The CDR3, as DNA: TGTGCCAGCAGCTTCGACCCGGAAGAAGCGAACACCGGGGAGCTGTTTTTT. This encodes CASSFDPEEANTGELFF. The V call is TRBV7-2, the J call TRBJ2-2; no reliable D call. V was clipped by 3 bases and J by 0 bases, with 14 bases between them. The CDR3 has 17 amino acids. Germline CDR1 SGHTA, CDR2 FQGNSA.

This clonotype was picked up a small number of times. The rearrangement links TRBV20-1 to TRBJ2-7, with 14 bases lining up with TRBD2. The germline gives CDR1 DFQATT, CDR2 SNEGSKA (reference sequence). CDR3 length: 18 residues. V gave up 5 bases and J gave up 2 bases; unmatched junction bases: 14. The CDR3 loop is CSALIPGLAGARAYEQYF. DNA of the CDR3: TGCAGTGCTCTGATCCCGGGACTAGCGGGAGCACGTGCCTACGAGCAGTACTTC.